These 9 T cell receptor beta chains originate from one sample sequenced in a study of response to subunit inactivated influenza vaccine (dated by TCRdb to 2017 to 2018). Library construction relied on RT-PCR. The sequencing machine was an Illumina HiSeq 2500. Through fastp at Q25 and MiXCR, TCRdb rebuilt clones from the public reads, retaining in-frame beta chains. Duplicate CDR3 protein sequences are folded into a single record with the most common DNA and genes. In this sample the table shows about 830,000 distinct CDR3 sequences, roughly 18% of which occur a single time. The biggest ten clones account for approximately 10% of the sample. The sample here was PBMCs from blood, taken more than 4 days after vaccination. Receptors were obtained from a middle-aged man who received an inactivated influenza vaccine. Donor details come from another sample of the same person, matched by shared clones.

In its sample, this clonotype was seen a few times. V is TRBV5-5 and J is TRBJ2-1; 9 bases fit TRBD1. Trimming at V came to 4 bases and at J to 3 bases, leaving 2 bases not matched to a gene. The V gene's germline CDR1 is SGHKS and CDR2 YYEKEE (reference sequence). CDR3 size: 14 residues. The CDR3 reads CASSRDRDYNEQFF. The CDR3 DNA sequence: TGTGCCAGCAGCCGGGACAGGGACTACAATGAGCAGTTCTTC.

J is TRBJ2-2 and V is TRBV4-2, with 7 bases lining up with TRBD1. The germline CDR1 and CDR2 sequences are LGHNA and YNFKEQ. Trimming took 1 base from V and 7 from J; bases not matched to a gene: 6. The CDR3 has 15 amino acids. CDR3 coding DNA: TGTGCCAGCAGCCAAGTCGAGGGGGCGAACGGGGAGCTGTTTTTT. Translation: CASSQVEGANGELFF.

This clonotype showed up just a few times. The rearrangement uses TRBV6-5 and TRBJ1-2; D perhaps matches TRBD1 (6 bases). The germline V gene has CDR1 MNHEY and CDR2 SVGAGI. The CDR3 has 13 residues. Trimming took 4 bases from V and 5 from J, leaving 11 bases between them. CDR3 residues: CASSFQGTYGYTF. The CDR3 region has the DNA TGTGCCAGCAGTTTTCAGGGGACGTATGGCTACACCTTC.

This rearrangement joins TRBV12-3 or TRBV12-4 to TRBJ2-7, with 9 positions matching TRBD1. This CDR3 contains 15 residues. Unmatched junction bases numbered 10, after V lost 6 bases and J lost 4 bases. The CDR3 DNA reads TGTGCCAGCAGGGGACTCGACAGGGGGTATTACGAGCAGTACTTC. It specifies CASRGLDRGYYEQYF.

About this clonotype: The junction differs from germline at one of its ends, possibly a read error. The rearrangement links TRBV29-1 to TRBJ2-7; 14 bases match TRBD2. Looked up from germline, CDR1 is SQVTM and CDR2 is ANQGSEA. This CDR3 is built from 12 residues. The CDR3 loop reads CMGTSGGDEQYF. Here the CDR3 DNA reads TGTATGGGGACTAGCGGGGGAGACGAGCAGTACTTC.

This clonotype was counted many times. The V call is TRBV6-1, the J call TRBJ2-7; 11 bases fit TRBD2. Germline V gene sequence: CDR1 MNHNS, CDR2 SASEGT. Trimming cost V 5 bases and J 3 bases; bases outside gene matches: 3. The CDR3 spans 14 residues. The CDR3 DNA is TGTGCCAGCAGTCGTGGGACTAGCGGCTACGAGCAGTACTTC. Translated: CASSRGTSGYEQYF.

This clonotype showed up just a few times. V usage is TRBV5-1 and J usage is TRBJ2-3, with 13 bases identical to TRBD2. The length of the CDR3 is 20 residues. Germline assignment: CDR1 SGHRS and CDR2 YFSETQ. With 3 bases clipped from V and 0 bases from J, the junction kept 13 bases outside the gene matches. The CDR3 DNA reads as TGCGCCAGCAGCTCGAGCACATCGGGACTAGCGGGGCTTAGCACAGATACGCAGTATTTT. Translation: CASSSSTSGLAGLSTDTQYF.

The CDR3 coding sequence is TGTGCCAGCAGCCAAGACGGCGGGTACAATCAGCCCCAGCATTTT. This codes for CASSQDGGYNQPQHF. This chain connects TRBV3-1 to TRBJ1-5; no reliable D call. Trimming stripped 0 bases from V and 3 bases from J, with 9 bases between. The CDR3 totals 15 residues. Germline V CDR1 and CDR2: LGHDT, YNNKEL (reference sequence).

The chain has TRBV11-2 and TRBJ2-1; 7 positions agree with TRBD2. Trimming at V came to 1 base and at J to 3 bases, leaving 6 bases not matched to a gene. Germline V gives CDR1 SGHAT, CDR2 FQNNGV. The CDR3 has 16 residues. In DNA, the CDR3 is TGTGCCAGCAGCTTAGGGGAGGGGATCCTCTACAATGAGCAGTTCTTC. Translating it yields CASSLGEGILYNEQFF. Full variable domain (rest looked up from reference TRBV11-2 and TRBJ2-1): EAGVAQSPRYKIIEKRQSVAFWCNPISGHATLYWYQQILGQGPKLLIQFQNNGVVDDSQLPKDRFSAERLKGVDSTLKIQPAKLEDSAVYLCASSLGEGILYNEQFFGPGTRLTVL.